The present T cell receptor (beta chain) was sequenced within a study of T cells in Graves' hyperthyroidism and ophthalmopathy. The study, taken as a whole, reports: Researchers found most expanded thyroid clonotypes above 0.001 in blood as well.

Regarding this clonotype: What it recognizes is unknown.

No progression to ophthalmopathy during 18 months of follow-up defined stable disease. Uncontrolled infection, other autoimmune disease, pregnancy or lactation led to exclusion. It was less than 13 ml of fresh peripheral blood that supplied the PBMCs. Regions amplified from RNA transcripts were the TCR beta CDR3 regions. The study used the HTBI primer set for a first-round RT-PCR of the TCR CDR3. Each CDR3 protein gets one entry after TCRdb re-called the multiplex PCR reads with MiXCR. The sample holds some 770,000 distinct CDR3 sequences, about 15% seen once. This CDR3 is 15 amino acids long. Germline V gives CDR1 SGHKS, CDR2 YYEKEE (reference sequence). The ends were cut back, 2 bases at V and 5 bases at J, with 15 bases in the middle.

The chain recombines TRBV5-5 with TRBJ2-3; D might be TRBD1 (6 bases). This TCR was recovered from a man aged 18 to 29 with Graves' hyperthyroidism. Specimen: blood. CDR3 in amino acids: CASSFLPDRRDTQYF. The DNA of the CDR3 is TGTGCCAGCAGCTTCCTACCAGACAGGAGAGATACGCAGTATTTT.